One and the same sample provided the 15 T cell receptor beta chains below, sequenced in a study of blood T cell repertoires in COVID-19. The assay was immunoSEQ multiplex PCR, and TCRdb's table has in-frame clones only and misses some. The data hold 260,000 or so clones, with more than 75% observed a single time. Sequencing input: PBMCs or T cells enriched from blood (not recorded which). All receptors derive from a man younger than 35 who had recovered from COVID-19.

The rearrangement joins TRBV18 to TRBJ2-7; possibly TRBD1 for D (5 bases). Germline values: CDR1 KGHSH, CDR2 LQKENI. V was shortened by 2 bases and J by 2 bases, with 10 bases between the two germline ends. This CDR3 is 14 amino acids long. The CDR3 sequence is CASSPGHDPYEQYF. The DNA for the CDR3 is TGTGCCAGCTCACCAGGACATGACCCCTACGAGCAGTACTTC. The entire variable domain, with the rest obtained from reference TRBV18 and TRBJ2-7, is as follows: NAGVMQNPRHLVRRRGQEARLRCSPMKGHSHVYWYRQLPEEGLKFMVYLQKENIIDESGMPKERFSAEFPKEGPSILRIQQVVRGDSAAYFCASSPGHDPYEQYFGPGTRLTVT.

The chain is built from TRBV3-1 (or the pseudogene TRBV3-2) and TRBJ1-3; D remains ambiguous. The CDR3 length is 15 residues. V was trimmed by 6 bases and J by 0 bases, leaving 12 bases between them. Germline V CDR1 and CDR2: LGHDT, YNNKEL (reference sequence). DNA of the CDR3: TGTGCCAGCAGTTCCGGGTCCACCTCTGGAAACACCATATATTTT. This translates into CASSSGSTSGNTIYF.

This clone was found a few times. The junction differs from germline at one of its ends, possibly a read error. The V call is TRBV3-1 (or the pseudogene TRBV3-2), the J call TRBJ1-6, with D perhaps matching TRBD1 (6 bases). The germline gives CDR1 LGHDT, CDR2 YNNKEL (reference sequence). CDR3 size: 17 residues. The CDR3 DNA reads TGTGCCAGCAGCCAAGATCTTGTGACAGGTTATACTTCACCCCTCCACTTT. Amino acids: CASSQDLVTGYTSPLHF.

V is TRBV12-5 and J is TRBJ2-3, with 8 positions matching TRBD1. In germline, CDR1 is LGHNT, CDR2 FRNRAP. The CDR3 length is 16 residues. J gave up 3 bases and V 4 bases, and 9 bases lay outside the gene matches. CDR3 sequence: CASGSRQGLGTDTQYF. CDR3 coding DNA: TGTGCTAGTGGTTCTCGACAGGGGTTGGGGACAGATACGCAGTATTTT.

J is TRBJ2-5 and V is TRBV2; TRBD2 is a possible D gene (6 bases). The germline V gene has CDR1 SNHLY and CDR2 FYNNEI. The V and J ends lost 4 bases and 5 bases respectively, with 14 bases between them. This CDR3 comprises 14 residues. The CDR3 coding sequence is TGTGCCAGCAGTGGTCAGGGAGGTTGGGAGACCCAGTACTTC. Its protein is CASSGQGGWETQYF.

The V call is TRBV25-1, the J call TRBJ2-1, with TRBD1 matching over 9 bases. The CDR3 runs to 14 residues. Germline trimming cut 4 bases from V and 2 bases from J; bases unmatched to any gene: 0. CDR1 is MGHDK and CDR2 is SYGVNS in the germline V gene. In DNA, the CDR3 is TGTGCCAGCAGTGGACAGGGGGCCTACAATGAGCAGTTCTTC. The encoded protein is CASSGQGAYNEQFF.

This clone was seen only a few times. The rearrangement uses TRBV7-8 and TRBJ2-3; TRBD2 aligns across 7 bases. The length of the CDR3 is 13 residues. V shed 5 bases and J 4 bases; nucleotides not matched to a gene: 3. CDR1 is SGHVS and CDR2 is FQNEAQ in the germline V gene. The CDR3 spells CASSRDYSDTQYF. CDR3 coding DNA: TGTGCCAGCAGCCGGGACTACTCAGATACGCAGTATTTT.

This clone appeared once. The rearrangement links TRBV19 to TRBJ2-6, with unresolved D. CDR3 length: 15 residues. Germline values: CDR1 LNHDA, CDR2 SQIVND (reference sequence). V gave up 3 bases and J gave up 4 bases, with 10 bases separating them. For the CDR3, the DNA is TGTGCCAGTAGTATCCGGGTAGAAGGGGCCAACGTCCTGACTTTC. Protein: CASSIRVEGANVLTF. Drawing the rest from reference TRBV19 and TRBJ2-6, the complete variable domain is DGGITQSPKYLFRKEGQNVTLSCEQNLNHDAMYWYRQDPGQGLRLIYYSQIVNDFQKGDIAEGYSVSREKKESFPLTVTSAQKNPTAFYLCASSIRVEGANVLTFGAGSRLTVL.

The rearrangement joins TRBV5-4 to TRBJ1-6; a weak D match, TRBD1 (6 bases). This CDR3 comprises 16 residues. Between the trimmed V and J ends, which lost 4 bases and 0 bases, there was a span of 11 bases. From germline, CDR1 is SGHNT and CDR2 YYREEE (reference sequence). CDR3 nucleotide sequence: TGTGCCAGCAGCCCGTACAGGGCCTCCTATAATTCACCCCTCCACTTT. The encoded protein is CASSPYRASYNSPLHF.

The chain joins TRBV10-3 to TRBJ2-7, with 10 bases aligning to TRBD2. This CDR3 contains 16 residues. The V segment lost 2 bases and the J segment 0 bases; nucleotides outside the gene matches: 4. Looked up from germline, CDR1 is ENHRY and CDR2 is SYGVKD. The CDR3 here is CAISETTSGFSYEQYF. The CDR3 nucleotides read TGTGCCATCAGTGAGACGACTAGCGGGTTCTCCTACGAGCAGTACTTC.

V and J are TRBV7-8 and TRBJ2-7; 10 positions agree with TRBD1. The CDR3 is 14 amino acids. Germline lookup yields CDR1 SGHVS and CDR2 FQNEAQ. Unmatched junction bases numbered 6, after V lost 5 bases and J lost 5 bases. CDR3 sequence: CASSRRDRGHEQYF. CDR3 in DNA: TGTGCCAGCAGCCGCCGGGACAGGGGCCACGAGCAGTACTTC.

The chain carries TRBV30 and TRBJ1-5; no reliable D call. Germline CDR1 and CDR2: GTSNPN and SVGIG (reference sequence). V lost 0 bases to trimming and J lost 5 bases, with 8 bases between them. CDR3 size: 13 residues. The DNA for the CDR3 is TGTGCCTGGAGTGTATTTGAGGATCAGCCCCAGCATTTT. This codes for CAWSVFEDQPQHF.

The chain employs TRBV5-1 and TRBJ1-2; 7 positions agree with TRBD1. After removal of 5 bases from V and 3 bases from J, the junction contained 7 bases not matched to a gene. Germline V gene data show CDR1 as SGHRS and CDR2 as YFSETQ. The CDR3 totals 14 residues. The CDR3 DNA is TGCGCCAGCAGTTTGACAGGGTTCGACTATGGCTACACCTTC. It specifies CASSLTGFDYGYTF.

The chain is built from TRBV3-1 (or the pseudogene TRBV3-2) and TRBJ2-7, with 7 nucleotides matching TRBD1. The J segment lost 4 bases and the V segment lost 0 bases, leaving 0 bases of the junction unmatched. Germline CDR1 and CDR2: LGHDT and YNNKEL (reference sequence). This CDR3 comprises 13 residues. The CDR3 DNA sequence: TGTGCCAGCAGCCAAGACAGGGGGTACGAGCAGTACTTC. Protein product: CASSQDRGYEQYF.

The CDR3 DNA follows: TGTGCCAGCAGTGAATCCCGGGGGGGGAGGACCCAGTACTTC. This sequence encodes CASSESRGGRTQYF. The chain links TRBV6-1 to TRBJ2-5, with 8 positions matching TRBD2. V shed 2 bases, J shed 7 bases, and the junction held 6 bases outside the gene matches. CDR1 is MNHNS, CDR2 SASEGT, per germline. This CDR3 is 14 amino acids long.